This entry is about one T cell receptor (beta chain). The CDR3 loop spans 16 amino acids. The ends lost 1 base at V and 8 bases at J; junction bases unmatched: 9. Germline V lookup: CDR1 SGHTA, CDR2 FQGNSA. The data are from a study of blood T cell repertoires in COVID-19. Turning to the study itself: COVID-19 samples from acute and convalescent phases originated in the United States, Italy and Spain. T cells, B-cell-depleted T cells, or PBMCs provided the cDNA or gDNA that served as material.

Original analysis: Estimation of nucleated cell counts was performed using reference gene primer amplification. Profiled with immunoSEQ multiplex PCR; TCRdb holds only in-frame clones, not every one. V, J and clone size reflect that table, while D and trimming were determined from the DNA. The table has roughly 40,000 clones, roughly 88% seen once. The rearrangement joins TRBV7-2 to TRBJ2-1; 9 nucleotides line up with TRBD1. The TCR was taken from a woman over 75 with acute or convalescent COVID-19. The specimen was peripheral blood. CDR3 sequence: CASSLVAQGQGYEQFF. CDR3 nucleotides: TGTGCCAGCAGCTTAGTTGCCCAGGGACAGGGCTATGAGCAGTTCTTC.